The entry below describes one TCR beta chain. Its target is unknown. The source of the sample is a study of OX40 agonist ivuxolimab in advanced cancers. Study at large: Dose-escalation patients' cancers were hepatocellular carcinoma, melanoma, renal cell or head and neck cancer. Study outcomes and limitations: CD4+ and CD8+ blood T cells expanded clonally by week 6 at 0.1 to 3.0 mg/kg.

Patients were excluded for autoimmune disease history or systemic immunosuppression. Baseline, cycle 4 day 1, and cycle 7 day 1 were the blood sampling points. This CDR3 has 15 residues. The germline CDR1 and CDR2 sequences are WSHSY and SAAADI. Trimming left V 2 bases short and J 1 base short, with 9 bases between. TCRdb's table, derived via immunoSEQ multiplex PCR, lists solely in-frame clones and lacks some. In the table there are 95,000 to 100,000 clones, 70% to 85% of which are singletons. V is TRBV10-2 and J is TRBJ1-5; the D is unclear. This sample comprised CD4+ or CD8+ T cells sorted from blood, obtained in a trial of the OX40 agonist ivuxolimab. The TCR sequence derives from an adult with an advanced solid tumor such as melanoma, head and neck, liver or kidney cancer. The CDR3 here is CASSERGGSNQPQHF. The CDR3 DNA follows: TGCGCCAGCAGTGAGCGGGGAGGCAGCAATCAGCCCCAGCATTTT.